The 9 T cell receptor beta chains reported below all come from one sample, sequenced in a study of regulatory T cells in long-lasting Graves disease. Time point: newly diagnosed GD, antithyroid drugs for less than 3 months. From PBMCs, RNA was extracted and then used to make the TCR library. Building of the TCR beta libraries involved iRepertoire HTBI primers and Arm-PCR of CDR3 regions. TCRdb reanalysed the multiplex PCR reads using MiXCR and keeps one entry per CDR3 protein. Of 550,000 to 600,000 distinct CDR3 sequences listed, about 15% were seen once; the top ten hold 12%. This sample was also put to use in a study of T cells in Graves' hyperthyroidism and ophthalmopathy.

The sample was peripheral blood mononuclear cells (PBMCs), taken at new diagnosis, from a patient treated with antithyroid drugs. Every receptor here comes from a man aged 18 to 30 with Graves disease.

The V and J genes are TRBV29-1 and TRBJ2-4, with TRBD1 as a possible D gene (6 bases). There are 12 residues in the CDR3. Trimming pared 5 bases from V and 6 bases from J, leaving 11 bases between. Germline loops: CDR1 SQVTM, CDR2 ANQGSEA. The CDR3 loop is CSVSRGGNIQYF. The CDR3, as DNA: TGCAGCGTTTCCCGAGGGGGAAACATTCAGTACTTC.

In its sample, this clonotype was seen many times. This chain joins TRBV2 and TRBJ1-4, with 12 nucleotides matching TRBD1. The length of the CDR3 is 15 residues. Germline values: CDR1 SNHLY, CDR2 FYNNEI. With 6 bases clipped from V and 4 bases from J, the junction kept 3 bases outside the gene matches. Written as DNA, the CDR3 is TGTGCCAGCAGGGGGACAGGGGGCAGTAATGAAAAACTGTTTTTT. It is translated as CASRGTGGSNEKLFF.

The chain has TRBV10-3 and TRBJ2-1; the match to TRBD1 covers 10 bases. Trimming took 4 bases from V and 5 from J; bases not matched to a gene: 5. CDR1 is ENHRY, CDR2 SYGVKD, per germline. The CDR3 is 15 residues long. The CDR3 bases are TGTGCCATCAGTGCTTCGGACAGGGGGGACAATGAGCAGTTCTTC. Protein: CAISASDRGDNEQFF.

This clonotype was recorded many times. The chain employs TRBV20-1 and TRBJ2-2; the match to TRBD2 covers 7 bases. CDR1 and CDR2 (germline): DFQATT, SNEGSKA (reference sequence). This CDR3 contains 14 residues. V lost 6 bases, J lost 5 bases, and 9 bases stayed unmatched. CDR3 loop: CSAPRGEGTGELFF. CDR3 in DNA: TGCAGTGCGCCGAGAGGGGAGGGGACCGGGGAGCTGTTTTTT.

The sample holds a few counts of this clonotype. The chain uses TRBV18 and TRBJ1-4, with 7 positions matching TRBD1. The CDR3 covers 15 residues. CDR1 and CDR2 from the germline V gene are KGHSH and LQKENI. V was clipped by 2 bases and J by 3 bases; unmatched bases: 3. The CDR3 bases are TGTGCCAGCTCACCAGGAGGGGGCTCTAATGAAAAACTGTTTTTT. Translated, it gives CASSPGGGSNEKLFF.

This rearrangement joins TRBV29-1 to TRBJ2-3; the D gene is possibly TRBD2 (5 bases). The CDR3 consists of 20 residues. V shed 7 bases and J shed 0 bases, with 32 bases lying between them. The V gene's germline CDR1 is SQVTM and CDR2 ANQGSEA. CDR3 sequence: CSARVWVSLRETTSTDTQYF. In DNA, the CDR3 is TGCAGCGCTAGAGTCTGGGTCTCCCTCCGGGAAACTACTAGCACAGATACGCAGTATTTT.

The sample holds a few counts of this clonotype. The chain employs TRBV19 and TRBJ1-4, with 8 bases matching TRBD1. The germline V gene has CDR1 LNHDA and CDR2 SQIVND (reference sequence). The V gene end was trimmed by 6 bases and the J gene end by 5 bases; junction bases not matched to a gene: 8. The CDR3 length is 15 residues. CDR3 DNA: TGTGCCAGTAGACCCCGACAGGGGCGGAATGAAAAACTGTTTTTT. Residues: CASRPRQGRNEKLFF.

Of note for this clonotype: This likely reflects a read error, since a far larger clone is one base away. The rearrangement joins TRBV7-3 to TRBJ2-7; D may be TRBD2 (5 bases). Trimming removed 7 bases at V and 5 bases at J, with 15 bases between. CDR1 and CDR2 from the germline V gene are SGHTA and FQGTGA. The CDR3 is 13 residues long. In DNA form, the CDR3 reads TGTGCCAGCAATCTGACGGCGGGCCACGAGCAGTACTTC. Translating gives CASNLTAGHEQYF.

This clonotype has more than one count but fewer than ten. This chain joins TRBV30 and TRBJ1-1; 7 bases match TRBD1. Unmatched junction bases numbered 3, after V lost 4 bases and J lost 7 bases. Germline loops: CDR1 GTSNPN, CDR2 SVGIG (reference sequence). This CDR3 has 11 residues. The CDR3: CAWTHRGEAFF. Here the CDR3 DNA reads TGTGCCTGGACACACAGGGGTGAAGCTTTCTTT.